The clone carrying this T cell receptor (beta chain) was picked up a small number of times. The antigen remains undetermined. These data come from a study of T cell responses to AZD1222 COVID-19 vaccine. The protocol was immunoSEQ multiplex PCR, while the TCRdb copy is restricted to in-frame clones and leaves out a portion. The sample has roughly 120,000 clones, 92% seen once. This CDR3 is 14 amino acids long. In germline, CDR1 is WNHNN, CDR2 SYGVQD (reference sequence). The V end lost 5 bases, the J end lost 0 bases, and 7 bases lay between the germline ends. Regarding the study as a whole: Repertoires in all cases were sampled only once the peak T cell response had passed.

The source is an adult in good health. The sample in question was peripheral blood, obtained on day 0 of AZD1222 vaccination. The chain is built from TRBV10-1 and TRBJ2-2; D not certain. The CDR3 sequence is CASSTHTNTGELFF. CDR3 DNA sequence: TGCGCCAGCAGTACCCACACGAACACCGGGGAGCTGTTTTTT.